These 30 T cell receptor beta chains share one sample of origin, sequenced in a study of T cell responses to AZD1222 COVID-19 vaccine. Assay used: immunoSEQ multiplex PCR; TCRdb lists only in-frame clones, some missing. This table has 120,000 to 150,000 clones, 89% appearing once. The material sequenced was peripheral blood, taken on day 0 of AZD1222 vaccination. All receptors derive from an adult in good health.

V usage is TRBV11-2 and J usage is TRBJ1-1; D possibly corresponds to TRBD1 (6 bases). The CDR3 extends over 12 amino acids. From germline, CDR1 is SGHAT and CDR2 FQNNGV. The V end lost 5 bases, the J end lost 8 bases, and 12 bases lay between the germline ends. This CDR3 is CASSLLGHEAFF. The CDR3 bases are TGTGCCAGCAGCCTTCTGGGACACGAAGCTTTCTTT.

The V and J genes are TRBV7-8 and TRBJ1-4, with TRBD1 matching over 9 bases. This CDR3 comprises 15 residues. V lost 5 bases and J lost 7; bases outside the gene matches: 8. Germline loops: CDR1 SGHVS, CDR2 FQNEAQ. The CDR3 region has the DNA TGTGCCAGCAGCCACAACAGGGGGCGAAGTGAAAAACTGTTTTTT. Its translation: CASSHNRGRSEKLFF.

As DNA, the CDR3 is TGTGCCAGCACGGTGACAGCTAACTATGGCTACACCTTC. Encoded protein: CASTVTANYGYTF. The chain is built from TRBV6-5 and TRBJ1-2; D might be TRBD1 (5 bases). The CDR3 is 13 amino acids. V gave up 7 bases and J gave up 0 bases, with 9 bases separating them. Germline V gene data show CDR1 as MNHEY and CDR2 as SVGAGI.

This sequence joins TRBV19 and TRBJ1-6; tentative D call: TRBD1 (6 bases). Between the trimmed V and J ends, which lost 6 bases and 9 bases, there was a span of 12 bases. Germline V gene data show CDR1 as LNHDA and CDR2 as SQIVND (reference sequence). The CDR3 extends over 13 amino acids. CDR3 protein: CASRDSLSSPLHF. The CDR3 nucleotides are TGTGCCAGTAGGGACAGTCTTTCTTCACCCCTCCACTTT.

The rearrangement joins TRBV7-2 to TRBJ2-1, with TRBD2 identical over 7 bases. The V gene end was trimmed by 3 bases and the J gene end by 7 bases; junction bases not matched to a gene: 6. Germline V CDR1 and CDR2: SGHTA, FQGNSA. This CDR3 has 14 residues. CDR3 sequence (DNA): TGTGCCAGCAGCTTTGGGAGGGCCGGGAATGAGCAGTTCTTC. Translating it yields CASSFGRAGNEQFF.

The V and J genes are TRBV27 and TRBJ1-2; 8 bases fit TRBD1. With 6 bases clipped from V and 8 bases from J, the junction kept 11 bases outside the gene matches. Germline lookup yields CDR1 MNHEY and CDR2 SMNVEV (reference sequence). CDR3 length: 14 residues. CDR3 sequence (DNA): TGTGCCAGCAGAAGCCTGGGACAGGAAGGAGGCTACACCTTC. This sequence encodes CASRSLGQEGGYTF.

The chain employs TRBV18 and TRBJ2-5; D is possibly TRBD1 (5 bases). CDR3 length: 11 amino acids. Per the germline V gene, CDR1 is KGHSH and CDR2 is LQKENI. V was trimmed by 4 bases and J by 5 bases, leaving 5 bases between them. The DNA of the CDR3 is TGTGCCAGCTCACGGGGCGAGACCCAGTACTTC. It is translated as CASSRGETQYF.

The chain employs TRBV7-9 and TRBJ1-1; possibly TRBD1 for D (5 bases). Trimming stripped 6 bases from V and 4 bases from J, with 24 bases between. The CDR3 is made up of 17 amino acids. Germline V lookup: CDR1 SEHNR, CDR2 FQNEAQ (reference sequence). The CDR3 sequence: CASRVGRAGRAGTEAFF. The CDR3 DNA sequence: TGTGCCAGCAGAGTAGGCAGGGCCGGTCGCGCGGGCACTGAAGCTTTCTTT. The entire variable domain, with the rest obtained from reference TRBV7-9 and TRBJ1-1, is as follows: DTGVSQNPRHKITKRGQNVTFRCDPISEHNRLYWYRQTLGQGPEFLTYFQNEAQLEKSRLLSDRFSAERPKGSFSTLEIQRTEQGDSAMYLCASRVGRAGRAGTEAFFGQGTRLTVV.

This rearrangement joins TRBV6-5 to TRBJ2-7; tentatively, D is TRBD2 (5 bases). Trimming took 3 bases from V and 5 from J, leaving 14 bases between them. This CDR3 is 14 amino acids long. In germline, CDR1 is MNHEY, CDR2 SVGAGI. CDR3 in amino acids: CASSYRAGFDEQYF. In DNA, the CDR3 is TGTGCCAGCAGTTATCGGGCGGGTTTCGACGAGCAGTACTTC.

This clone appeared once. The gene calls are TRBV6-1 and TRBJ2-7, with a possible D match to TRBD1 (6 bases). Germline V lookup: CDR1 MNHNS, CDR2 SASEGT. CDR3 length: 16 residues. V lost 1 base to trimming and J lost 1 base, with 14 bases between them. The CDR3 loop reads CASSEDMDRHSYEQYF. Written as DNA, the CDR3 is TGTGCCAGCAGTGAAGATATGGACAGACATTCCTACGAGCAGTACTTC.

CDR3: CASSSTGYTQYF. The CDR3 coding sequence is TGTGCCAGCAGCTCAACGGGCTATACGCAGTATTTT. The gene calls are TRBV5-6 and TRBJ2-3; D call uncertain. This CDR3 region has 12 residues. With 3 bases removed from V and 7 bases from J, the gap between germline ends came to 9 bases. Germline-derived CDR1 and CDR2 are SGHDT and YYEEEE.

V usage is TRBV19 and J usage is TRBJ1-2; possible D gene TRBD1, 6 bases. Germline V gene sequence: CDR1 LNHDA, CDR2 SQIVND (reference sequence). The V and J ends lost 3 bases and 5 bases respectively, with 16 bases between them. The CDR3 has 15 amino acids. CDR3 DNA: TGTGCCAGTAGTATTAACGGAGGCAGGGGATATGGCTACACCTTC. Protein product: CASSINGGRGYGYTF.

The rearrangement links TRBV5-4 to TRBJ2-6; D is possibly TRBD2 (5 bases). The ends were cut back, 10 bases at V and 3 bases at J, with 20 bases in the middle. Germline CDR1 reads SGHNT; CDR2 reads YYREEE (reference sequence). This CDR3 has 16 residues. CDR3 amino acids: CAFGERSSGGANVLTF. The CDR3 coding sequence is TGTGCCTTTGGGGAGAGGAGCTCGGGTGGGGCCAACGTCCTGACTTTC.

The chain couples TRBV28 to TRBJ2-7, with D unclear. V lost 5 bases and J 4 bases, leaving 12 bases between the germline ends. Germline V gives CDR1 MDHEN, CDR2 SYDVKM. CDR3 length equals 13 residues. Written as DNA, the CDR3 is TGTGCCAGCAGTACTCAGGTACGGTACGAGCAGTACTTC. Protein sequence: CASSTQVRYEQYF.

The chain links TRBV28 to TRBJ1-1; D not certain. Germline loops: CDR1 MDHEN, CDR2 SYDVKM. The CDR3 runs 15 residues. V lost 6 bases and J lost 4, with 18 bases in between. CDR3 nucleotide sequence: TGTGCCAGCAGCACTTTGGACTATTGGGGCACTGAAGCTTTCTTT. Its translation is CASSTLDYWGTEAFF.

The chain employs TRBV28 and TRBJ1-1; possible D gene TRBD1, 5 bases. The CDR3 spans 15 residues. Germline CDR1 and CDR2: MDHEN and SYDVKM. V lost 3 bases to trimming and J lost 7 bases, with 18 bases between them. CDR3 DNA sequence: TGTGCCAGCAGTTTGGGAGCGGGCGGGGCTTTTGAAGCTTTCTTT. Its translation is CASSLGAGGAFEAFF.

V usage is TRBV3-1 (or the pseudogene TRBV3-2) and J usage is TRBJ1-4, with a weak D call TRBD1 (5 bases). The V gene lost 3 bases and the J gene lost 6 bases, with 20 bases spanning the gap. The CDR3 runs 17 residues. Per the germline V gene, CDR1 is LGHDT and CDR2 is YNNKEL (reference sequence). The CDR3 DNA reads TGTGCCAGCAGCCAGGGACTTCCCTTGGGGTGGGATGAAAAACTGTTTTTT. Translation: CASSQGLPLGWDEKLFF.

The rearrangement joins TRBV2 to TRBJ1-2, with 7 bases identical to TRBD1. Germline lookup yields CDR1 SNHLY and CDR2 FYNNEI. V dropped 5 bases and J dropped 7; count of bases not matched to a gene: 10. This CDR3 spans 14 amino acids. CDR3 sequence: CASSTEQGYGGYTF. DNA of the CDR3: TGTGCCAGCAGTACAGAACAGGGGTACGGTGGCTACACCTTC.

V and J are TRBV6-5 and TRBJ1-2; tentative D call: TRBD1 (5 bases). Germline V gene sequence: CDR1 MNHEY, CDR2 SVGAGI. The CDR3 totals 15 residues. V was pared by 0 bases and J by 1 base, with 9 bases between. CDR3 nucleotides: TGTGCCAGCAGTTACTCAGGGACGCTTAACTATGGCTACACCTTC. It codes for CASSYSGTLNYGYTF.

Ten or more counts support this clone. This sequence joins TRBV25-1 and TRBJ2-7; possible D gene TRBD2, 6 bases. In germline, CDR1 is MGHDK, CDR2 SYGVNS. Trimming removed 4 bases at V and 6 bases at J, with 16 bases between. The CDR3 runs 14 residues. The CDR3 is CASSAIGEASEQYF. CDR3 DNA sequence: TGTGCCAGCAGTGCTATTGGGGAGGCTAGCGAGCAGTACTTC.

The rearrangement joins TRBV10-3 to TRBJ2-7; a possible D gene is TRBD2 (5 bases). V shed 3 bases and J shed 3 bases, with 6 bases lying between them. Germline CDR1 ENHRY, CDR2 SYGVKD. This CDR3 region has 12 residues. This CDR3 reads CAISDRDYEQYF. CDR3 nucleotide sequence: TGTGCCATCAGTGATCGGGACTACGAGCAGTACTTC.

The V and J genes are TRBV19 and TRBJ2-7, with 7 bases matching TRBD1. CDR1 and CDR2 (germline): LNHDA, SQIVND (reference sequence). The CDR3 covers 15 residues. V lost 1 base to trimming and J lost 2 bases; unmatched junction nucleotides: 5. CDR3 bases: TGTGCCAGTAGTATAGTAAGACAGGGAGCCTACGAGCAGTACTTC. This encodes CASSIVRQGAYEQYF.

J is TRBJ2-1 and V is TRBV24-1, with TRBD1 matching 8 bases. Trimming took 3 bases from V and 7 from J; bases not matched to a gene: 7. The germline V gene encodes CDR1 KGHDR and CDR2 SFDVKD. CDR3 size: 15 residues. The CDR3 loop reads CATSDPGTGSNEQFF. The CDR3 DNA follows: TGTGCCACCAGTGATCCCGGGACAGGTTCTAATGAGCAGTTCTTC.

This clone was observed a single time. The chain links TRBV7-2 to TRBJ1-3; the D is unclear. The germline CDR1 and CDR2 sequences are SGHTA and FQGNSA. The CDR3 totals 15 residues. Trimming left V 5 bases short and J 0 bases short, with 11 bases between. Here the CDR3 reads CASSPLGISGNTIYF. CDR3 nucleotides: TGTGCCAGCAGCCCCCTGGGGATCTCTGGAAACACCATATATTTT.

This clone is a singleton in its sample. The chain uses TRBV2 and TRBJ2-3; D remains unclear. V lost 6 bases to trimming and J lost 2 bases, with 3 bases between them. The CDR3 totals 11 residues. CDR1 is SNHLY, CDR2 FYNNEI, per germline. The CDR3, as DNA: TGTGCCAGCAGCCTCACAGATACGCAGTATTTT. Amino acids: CASSLTDTQYF.

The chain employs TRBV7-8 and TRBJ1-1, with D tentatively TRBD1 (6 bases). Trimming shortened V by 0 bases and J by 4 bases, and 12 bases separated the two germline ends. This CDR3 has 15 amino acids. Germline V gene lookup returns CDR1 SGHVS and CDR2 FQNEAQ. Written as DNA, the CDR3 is TGTGCCAGCAGCTTAGCACGGGGGCGAAGCACTGAAGCTTTCTTT. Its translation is CASSLARGRSTEAFF.

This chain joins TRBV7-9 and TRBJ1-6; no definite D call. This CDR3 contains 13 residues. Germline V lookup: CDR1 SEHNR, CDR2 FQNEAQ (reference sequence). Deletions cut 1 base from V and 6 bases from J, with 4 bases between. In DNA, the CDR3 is TGTGCCAGCAGCTTAGTGGTTAATTCACCCCTCCACTTT. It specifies CASSLVVNSPLHF.

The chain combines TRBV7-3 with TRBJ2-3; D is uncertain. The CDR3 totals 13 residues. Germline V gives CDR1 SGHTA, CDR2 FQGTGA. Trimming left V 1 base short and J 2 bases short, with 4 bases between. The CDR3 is CASSLMATDTQYF. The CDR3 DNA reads TGTGCCAGCAGCTTAATGGCCACAGATACGCAGTATTTT. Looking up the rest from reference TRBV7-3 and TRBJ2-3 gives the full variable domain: GAGVSQTPSNKVTEKGKYVELRCDPISGHTALYWYRQSLGQGPEFLIYFQGTGAADDSGLPNDRFFAVRPEGSVSTLKIQRTERGDSAVYLCASSLMATDTQYFGPGTRLTVL.

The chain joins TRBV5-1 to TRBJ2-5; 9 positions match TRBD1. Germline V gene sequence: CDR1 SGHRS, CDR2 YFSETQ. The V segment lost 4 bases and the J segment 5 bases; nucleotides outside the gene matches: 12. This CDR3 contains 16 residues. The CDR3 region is CASSEQTGGYSETQYF. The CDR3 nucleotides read TGCGCCAGCAGCGAGCAGACAGGGGGTTATAGCGAGACCCAGTACTTC.

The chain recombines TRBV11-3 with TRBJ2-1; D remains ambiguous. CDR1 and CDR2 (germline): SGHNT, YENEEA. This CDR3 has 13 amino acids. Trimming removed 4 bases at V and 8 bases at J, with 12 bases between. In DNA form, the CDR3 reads TGTGCCAGCAGCTCGGGTCCCCGGGATGAGCAGTTCTTC. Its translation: CASSSGPRDEQFF. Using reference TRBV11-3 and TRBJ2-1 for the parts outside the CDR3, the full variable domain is EAGVVQSPRYKIIEKKQPVAFWCNPISGHNTLYWYLQNLGQGPELLIRYENEEAVDDSQLPKDRFSAERLKGVDSTLKIQPAELGDSAVYLCASSSGPRDEQFFGPGTRLTVL.